This entry lists 32 T cell receptor beta chains sequenced from one sample in a study of OX40 agonist ivuxolimab in advanced cancers. The protocol was immunoSEQ multiplex PCR, while the TCRdb copy is restricted to in-frame clones and leaves out a portion. Of under 20,000 clones in the sample, approximately 78% are singletons; the top ten hold over 12%. The sample consisted of CD4+ or CD8+ T cells sorted from blood, taken in a trial of the OX40 agonist ivuxolimab. These receptors all stem from an adult with an advanced solid tumor such as melanoma, head and neck, liver or kidney cancer.

The CDR3 is CASSATQGAGNQPQHF. In nucleotides, the CDR3 is TGTGCCAGCAGTGCAACTCAGGGGGCTGGCAATCAGCCCCAGCATTTT. This chain uses TRBV27 with TRBJ1-5, with 8 positions matching TRBD1. The CDR3 has 16 amino acids. The trim removed 5 bases at V and 2 bases at J, leaving 8 bases unmatched. The germline V gene has CDR1 MNHEY and CDR2 SMNVEV (reference sequence).

The J gene is TRBJ1-5, the V gene TRBV4-2; D gene unclear. Between the trimmed V and J ends, which lost 1 base and 4 bases, there was a span of 8 bases. Germline V CDR1 and CDR2: LGHNA, YNFKEQ. The CDR3 consists of 14 residues. CDR3 in amino acids: CASSQASGNQPQHF. The CDR3 DNA reads as TGTGCCAGCAGCCAAGCTTCGGGTAATCAGCCCCAGCATTTT.

The J gene is TRBJ2-7, the V gene TRBV20-1; tentatively, D is TRBD2 (5 bases). V was clipped by 5 bases and J by 3 bases, with 8 bases between them. This CDR3 has 11 amino acids. The germline V gene has CDR1 DFQATT and CDR2 SNEGSKA (reference sequence). The CDR3 coding sequence is TGCAGTGCTGGGAGACTCTACGAGCAGTACTTC. Its translation: CSAGRLYEQYF.

Turning to this clone: The junction departs from the called germline gene at one end, perhaps through a read error. The chain couples TRBV11-2 to TRBJ1-6, with D possibly TRBD1 on 5 matching bases. Germline CDR1 and CDR2: SGHAT and FQNNGV. The CDR3 consists of 15 residues. CDR3 loop: CASSLERGRNSPLHF. The CDR3, as DNA: TGTGCCAGCAGCCTAGAGAGGGGCCGGAATTCACCCCTCCACTTT.

The V and J genes are TRBV7-9 and TRBJ1-5; TRBD1 agrees at 7 bases. The V segment lost 3 bases and the J segment 3 bases; nucleotides outside the gene matches: 2. Per the germline V gene, CDR1 is SEHNR and CDR2 is FQNEAQ (reference sequence). The CDR3 totals 14 residues. The CDR3 DNA is TGTGCCAGCAGCTTTACAGGGGACAATCAGCCCCAGCATTTT. Encoded protein: CASSFTGDNQPQHF.

The chain links TRBV6-9 to TRBJ2-2, with D tentatively TRBD2 (6 bases). The V gene's germline CDR1 is MNHGY and CDR2 SVAAGI. The CDR3 runs to 14 residues. Trimming left V 3 bases short and J 5 bases short, with 10 bases between. Here the CDR3 DNA reads TGTGCCAGCAGTTACTCTAGCGAGACCGGGGAGCTGTTTTTT. Translated, it gives CASSYSSETGELFF.

Only a few counts were recorded for this clone. The chain uses TRBV10-1 and TRBJ2-5; D possibly corresponds to TRBD2 (6 bases). The germline V gene has CDR1 WNHNN and CDR2 SYGVQD (reference sequence). The CDR3 loop spans 17 amino acids. Trimming removed 3 bases from V and 0 bases from J, with 17 bases in between. The DNA of the CDR3 is TGCGCCAGCAGTGACAACTCTAGCGATCTTTACCAAGAGACCCAGTACTTC. Translated, it gives CASSDNSSDLYQETQYF.

The table lists this clone with a count of one. The chain is built from TRBV6-5 and TRBJ1-2; D might be TRBD1 (5 bases). Germline V CDR1 and CDR2: MNHEY, SVGAGI. Trimming left V 5 bases short and J 8 bases short, with 15 bases between. This CDR3 is 13 amino acids long. CDR3 residues: CASSPTQRGGYTF. The CDR3 DNA reads TGTGCCAGCAGTCCTACACAGCGGGGCGGCTACACCTTC.

The V call is TRBV6-5, the J call TRBJ1-1, with TRBD1 as a possible D gene (6 bases). V was cut by 5 bases and J by 7 bases, with 11 bases left in between. Germline lookup yields CDR1 MNHEY and CDR2 SVGAGI. This CDR3 is 12 amino acids long. The CDR3 sequence is CASSNLGGEAFF. DNA of the CDR3: TGTGCCAGCAGTAACCTAGGGGGTGAAGCTTTCTTT.

V usage is TRBV7-2 and J usage is TRBJ2-1; unclear D gene. V dropped 0 bases and J dropped 1 base, with 7 bases sitting between them. Germline assignment: CDR1 SGHTA and CDR2 FQGNSA. The CDR3 is 15 amino acids. CDR3 sequence (DNA): TGTGCCAGCAGCTTAGCGGGAACGTCCTACAATGAGCAGTTCTTC. Protein product: CASSLAGTSYNEQFF. The entire variable domain, with the rest obtained from reference TRBV7-2 and TRBJ2-1, is as follows: GAGVSQSPSNKVTEKGKDVELRCDPISGHTALYWYRQSLGQGLEFLIYFQGNSAPDKSGLPSDRFSAERTGGSVSTLTIQRTQQEDSAVYLCASSLAGTSYNEQFFGPGTRLTVL.

The chain joins TRBV11-2 to TRBJ2-5; D possibly corresponds to TRBD2 (5 bases). V lost 10 bases and J 4 bases, leaving 13 bases between the germline ends. This CDR3 has 12 residues. Germline V gene lookup returns CDR1 SGHAT and CDR2 FQNNGV. The CDR3 loop reads CATSGILETQYF. DNA of the CDR3: TGTGCCACTTCCGGGATCCTAGAGACCCAGTACTTC.

The chain uses TRBV7-2 and TRBJ2-5, with D unresolved. The DNA matches TRBJ2-7 better at its end, which makes the J call doubtful. This CDR3 has 13 amino acids. The germline gives CDR1 SGHTA, CDR2 FQGNSA. The CDR3 coding sequence is TGTGCCAGCAGCTTAGTACAGAGCTACGAGCAGTACTTC. It specifies CASSLVQSYEQYF.

The chain is built from TRBV9 and TRBJ2-5; 11 bases are shared with TRBD1. The junction had 7 bases not matched to a gene; V was cut back by 4 bases and J by 5 bases. The CDR3 runs to 15 residues. Germline CDR1 reads SGDLS; CDR2 reads YYNGEE. In DNA form, the CDR3 reads TGTGCCAGCAGCTCTCGGACAGGGGGCGTCGAGACCCAGTACTTC. Encoded protein: CASSSRTGGVETQYF.

The V call is TRBV5-4, the J call TRBJ1-2, with D hard to call. This CDR3 has 13 residues. V was shortened by 4 bases and J by 2 bases, with 9 bases between the two germline ends. CDR1 is SGHNT and CDR2 is YYREEE in the germline V gene (reference sequence). The CDR3 loop is CASSLSTNYGYTF. The CDR3 region has the DNA TGTGCCAGCAGCCTCTCAACCAACTATGGCTACACCTTC.

This chain links TRBV30 with TRBJ1-4; TRBD1 agrees at 7 bases. The CDR3 covers 15 residues. The V segment lost 1 base and the J segment 0 bases; nucleotides outside the gene matches: 2. Germline V gene lookup returns CDR1 GTSNPN and CDR2 SVGIG (reference sequence). Here the CDR3 DNA reads TGTGCCTGGAGTGCAACAGGGGCAACTAATGAAAAACTGTTTTTT. It translates to CAWSATGATNEKLFF.

V and J are TRBV2 and TRBJ1-2; D may be TRBD1 (6 bases). V lost 10 bases and J 2 bases, leaving 8 bases between the germline ends. CDR3 size: 11 residues. Germline V gene sequence: CDR1 SNHLY, CDR2 FYNNEI. The CDR3 sequence is CATGQNYGYTF. In DNA form, the CDR3 reads TGTGCCACCGGACAGAACTATGGCTACACCTTC.

This chain joins TRBV10-3 and TRBJ1-1; a possible D gene is TRBD1 (6 bases). Germline CDR1 reads ENHRY; CDR2 reads SYGVKD. CDR3 size: 13 residues. Trimming removed 8 bases from V and 3 bases from J, with 13 bases in between. The CDR3 sequence: CAIRTGRDTEAFF. The CDR3 DNA reads TGTGCCATCCGAACAGGGCGAGACACTGAAGCTTTCTTT.

This clone came up a few times. The chain recombines TRBV4-3 with TRBJ2-2; 11 bases match TRBD2. CDR3 length equals 20 residues. The germline V gene has CDR1 LGHNA and CDR2 YSLEER. Unmatched junction bases numbered 12, after V lost 3 bases and J lost 0 bases. The chain's CDR3 is CASSQASGRLATTNTGELFF. The CDR3, as DNA: TGCGCCAGCAGCCAGGCTAGCGGGAGGCTCGCCACGACGAACACCGGGGAGCTGTTTTTT.

With respect to this clone: Other DNA sequences in the same sample also yield this CDR3. The V gene is TRBV7-2, the J gene TRBJ2-7, with D possibly called TRBD1 or TRBD2 (5 bases each). V lost 3 bases to trimming and J lost 1 base, with 7 bases between them. Per germline, CDR1 SGHTA and CDR2 FQGNSA. The CDR3 contains 13 residues. The CDR3 DNA follows: TGTGCCAGCAGCTTGGGGGTATCCTACGAGCAGTACTTC. This encodes CASSLGVSYEQYF.

The chain has TRBV7-2 and TRBJ1-6; 8 bases are a match to TRBD1. Germline V lookup: CDR1 SGHTA, CDR2 FQGNSA. V gave up 5 bases and J gave up 12 bases; unmatched junction bases: 9. This CDR3 contains 14 residues. Written as DNA, the CDR3 is TGTGCCAGCAGCAACCGGGACAGGATTATACCCCTCCACTTT. Translating it yields CASSNRDRIIPLHF.

The CDR3 DNA reads TGCAGCGTTGACGGTTGGGGGGGAGATACGCAGTATTTT. Its translation is CSVDGWGGDTQYF. The chain joins TRBV29-1 to TRBJ2-3, with 7 bases fitting TRBD2. J lost 5 bases, V lost 3 bases, and 5 bases had no gene match. Germline CDR1 is SQVTM and CDR2 is ANQGSEA. This CDR3 comprises 13 residues.

This clone came up once. This chain joins TRBV11-3 and TRBJ2-1; 8 bases align to TRBD2. Per the germline V gene, CDR1 is SGHNT and CDR2 is YENEEA. This CDR3 has 15 amino acids. The ends lost 6 bases at V and 9 bases at J; junction bases unmatched: 13. The chain's CDR3 is CASSRETGLGAEQFF. CDR3 in DNA: TGTGCCAGCAGTAGAGAGACGGGACTAGGGGCTGAGCAGTTCTTC.

J is TRBJ2-7 and V is TRBV19; tentatively, D is TRBD1 or TRBD2 (5 bases each). CDR3 length equals 14 residues. CDR1 is LNHDA, CDR2 SQIVND, per germline (reference sequence). Trimming shortened V by 2 bases and J by 2 bases, and 10 bases separated the two germline ends. This CDR3 reads CASSIKRGAYEQYF. CDR3 nucleotide sequence: TGTGCCAGTAGTATAAAAAGAGGGGCCTACGAGCAGTACTTC.

This clone turned up a few times. The chain combines TRBV19 with TRBJ2-7; TRBD2 might be the D (7 bases). The CDR3 totals 15 residues. V lost 4 bases to trimming and J lost 5 bases, with 18 bases between them. Germline CDR1 LNHDA, CDR2 SQIVND (reference sequence). CDR3 bases: TGTGCCAGTAGTAACGCGGGGGAGGGGACAAACGAGCAGTACTTC. This translates into CASSNAGEGTNEQYF.

The chain carries TRBV14 and TRBJ2-1, with 12 bases identical to TRBD2. The germline V gene has CDR1 SGHDN and CDR2 FVKESK. CDR3 length: 16 residues. V trimming: 4 bases; J trimming: 8 bases; junction bases outside the gene matches: 9. Here the CDR3 DNA reads TGTGCCAGCAGCCCCAGACTAGCGGGAGTGGGGGATGAGCAGTTCTTC. It translates to CASSPRLAGVGDEQFF.

The chain has TRBV4-2 and TRBJ1-4; TRBD1 might be the D (6 bases). This CDR3 spans 14 amino acids. Trimming left V 6 bases short and J 1 base short, with 9 bases between. The germline CDR1 and CDR2 sequences are LGHNA and YNFKEQ. The CDR3 protein is CASREQGTNEKLFF. The CDR3 DNA is TGTGCCAGCAGAGAACAGGGAACTAATGAAAAACTGTTTTTT.

This sequence joins TRBV19 and TRBJ1-2, with D maybe TRBD1 (6 bases). The CDR3 extends over 14 amino acids. Germline V gene sequence: CDR1 LNHDA, CDR2 SQIVND (reference sequence). Trimming shortened V by 6 bases and J by 4 bases, and 15 bases separated the two germline ends. The CDR3 nucleotides read TGTGCCAGTAGGCTGACAGGATACATCTATGGCTACACCTTC. This gives the protein CASRLTGYIYGYTF.

The chain uses TRBV5-1 and TRBJ1-2; the D gene is possibly TRBD1 (5 bases). Germline loops: CDR1 SGHRS, CDR2 YFSETQ. The CDR3 contains 13 residues. V was trimmed by 2 bases and J by 8 bases, leaving 13 bases between them. This CDR3 reads CASSFLGVGGYTF. CDR3 nucleotide sequence: TGCGCCAGCAGCTTCTTAGGGGTTGGCGGCTACACCTTC.

This chain links TRBV5-1 with TRBJ2-2; no clear D. Germline lookup yields CDR1 SGHRS and CDR2 YFSETQ. Trimming left V 0 bases short and J 3 bases short, with 12 bases between. The CDR3 is 16 amino acids. The CDR3 DNA reads as TGCGCCAGCAGCTTGGCTCGACCCTCGTACACCGGGGAGCTGTTTTTT. It translates to CASSLARPSYTGELFF.

V is TRBV2 and J is TRBJ1-1; 7 positions match TRBD1. Germline V gives CDR1 SNHLY, CDR2 FYNNEI. The CDR3 extends over 15 amino acids. With 8 bases clipped from V and 1 base from J, the junction kept 10 bases outside the gene matches. CDR3 sequence (DNA): TGTGCCAGCCAGGGACAGACTATGCGGAACACTGAAGCTTTCTTT. It is translated as CASQGQTMRNTEAFF. The complete variable domain, with remaining parts taken from reference TRBV2 and TRBJ1-1, reads EPEVTQTPSHQVTQMGQEVILRCVPISNHLYFYWYRQILGQKVEFLVSFYNNEISEKSEIFDDQFSVERPDGSNFTLKIRSTKLEDSAMYFCASQGQTMRNTEAFFGQGTRLTVV.

This clone has a single count. The V call is TRBV30, the J call TRBJ1-6; D possibly corresponds to TRBD1 (5 bases). The CDR3 has 13 residues. Trimming stripped 0 bases from V and 8 bases from J, with 8 bases between. Germline lookup yields CDR1 GTSNPN and CDR2 SVGIG (reference sequence). CDR3 nucleotide sequence: TGTGCCTGGAGTGTAATGGGGGATTCACCCCTCCACTTT. Residues: CAWSVMGDSPLHF.

This clone was picked up a small number of times. V is TRBV6-5 and J is TRBJ2-2; D gene unclear. The V end was cut by 6 bases, the J end by 6 bases, with 11 bases between. The CDR3 runs 13 residues. Per the germline V gene, CDR1 is MNHEY and CDR2 is SVGAGI. CDR3: CASSPITAGELFF. CDR3 nucleotide sequence: TGTGCCAGCAGCCCAATAACCGCCGGGGAGCTGTTTTTT.